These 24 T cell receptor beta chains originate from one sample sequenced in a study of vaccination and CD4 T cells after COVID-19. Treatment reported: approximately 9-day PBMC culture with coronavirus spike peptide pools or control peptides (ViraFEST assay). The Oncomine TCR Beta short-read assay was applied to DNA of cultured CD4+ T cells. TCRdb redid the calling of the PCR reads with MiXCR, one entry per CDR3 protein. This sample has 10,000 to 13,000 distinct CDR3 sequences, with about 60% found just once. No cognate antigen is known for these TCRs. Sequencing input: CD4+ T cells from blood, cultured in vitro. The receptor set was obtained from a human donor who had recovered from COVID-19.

The chain's CDR3 is CASSLSGSGPEAFF. The CDR3 nucleotides read TGTGCCAGCAGTTTATCTGGATCGGGCCCTGAAGCTTTCTTT. This chain links TRBV27 with TRBJ1-1, with D uncertain. Trimming cost V 0 bases and J 6 bases, with 11 bases left between them. Germline-derived CDR1 and CDR2 are MNHEY and SMNVEV (reference sequence). This CDR3 has 14 amino acids.

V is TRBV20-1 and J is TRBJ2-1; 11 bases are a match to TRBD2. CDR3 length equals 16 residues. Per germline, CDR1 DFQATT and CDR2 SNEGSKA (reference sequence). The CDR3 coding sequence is TGCGGCACCACCGGGACTAGCGGCGGTTTTTTCCATGAGCAGTTCTTC. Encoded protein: CGTTGTSGGFFHEQFF.

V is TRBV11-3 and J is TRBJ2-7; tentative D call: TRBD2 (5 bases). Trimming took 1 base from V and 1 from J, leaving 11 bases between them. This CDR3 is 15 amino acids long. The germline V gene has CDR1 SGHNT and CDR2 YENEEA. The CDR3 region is CASSLAERISYEQYF. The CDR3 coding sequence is TGTGCCAGCAGCTTAGCAGAGCGGATTTCCTACGAGCAGTACTTC.

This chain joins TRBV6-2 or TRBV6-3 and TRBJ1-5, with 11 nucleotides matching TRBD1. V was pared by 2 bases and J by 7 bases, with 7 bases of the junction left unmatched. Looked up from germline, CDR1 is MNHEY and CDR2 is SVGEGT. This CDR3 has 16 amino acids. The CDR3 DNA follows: TGTGCCAGCAGTTACGGGACAGGGGGGATGTGGCAGCCCCAGCATTTT. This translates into CASSYGTGGMWQPQHF.

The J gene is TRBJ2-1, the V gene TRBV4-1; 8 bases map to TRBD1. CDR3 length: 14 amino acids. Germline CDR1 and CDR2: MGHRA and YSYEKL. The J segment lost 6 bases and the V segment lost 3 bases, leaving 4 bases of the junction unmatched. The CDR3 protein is CASSHRDRGNEQFF. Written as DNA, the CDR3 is TGCGCCAGCAGCCACCGAGACAGGGGCAATGAGCAGTTCTTC.

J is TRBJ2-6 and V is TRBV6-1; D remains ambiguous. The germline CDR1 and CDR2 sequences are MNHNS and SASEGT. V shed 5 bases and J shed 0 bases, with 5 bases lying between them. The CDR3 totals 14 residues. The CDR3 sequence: CASSKSSGANVLTF. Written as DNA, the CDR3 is TGTGCCAGCAGTAAGAGCTCTGGGGCCAACGTCCTGACTTTC.

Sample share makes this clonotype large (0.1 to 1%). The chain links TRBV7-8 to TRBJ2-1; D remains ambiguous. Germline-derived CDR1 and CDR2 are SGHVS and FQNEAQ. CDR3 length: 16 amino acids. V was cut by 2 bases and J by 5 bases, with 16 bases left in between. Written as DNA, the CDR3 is TGTGCCAGCAGCTTATACGTCCGTTGGGCTCACAATGAGCAGTTCTTC. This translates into CASSLYVRWAHNEQFF.

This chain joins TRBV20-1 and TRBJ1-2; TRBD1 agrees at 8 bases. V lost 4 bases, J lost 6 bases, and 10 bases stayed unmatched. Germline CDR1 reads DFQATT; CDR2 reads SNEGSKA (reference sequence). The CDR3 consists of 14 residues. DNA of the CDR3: TGCAGTGCTAAGCCAATGACAGGGGCTGATGGCTACACCTTC. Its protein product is CSAKPMTGADGYTF.

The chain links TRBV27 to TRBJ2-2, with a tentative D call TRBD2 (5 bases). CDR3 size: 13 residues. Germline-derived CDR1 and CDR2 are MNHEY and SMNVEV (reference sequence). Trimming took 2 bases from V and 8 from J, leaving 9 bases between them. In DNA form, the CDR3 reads TGTGCCAGCAGTTTACGGGGAAATGGGGAGCTGTTTTTT. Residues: CASSLRGNGELFF.

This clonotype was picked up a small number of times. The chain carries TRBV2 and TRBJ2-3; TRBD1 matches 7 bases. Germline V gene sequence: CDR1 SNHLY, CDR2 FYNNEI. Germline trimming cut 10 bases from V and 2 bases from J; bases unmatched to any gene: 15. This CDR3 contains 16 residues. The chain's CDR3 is CATPGQWDRATDTQYF. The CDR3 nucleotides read TGTGCCACCCCAGGGCAATGGGACAGAGCCACAGATACGCAGTATTTT.

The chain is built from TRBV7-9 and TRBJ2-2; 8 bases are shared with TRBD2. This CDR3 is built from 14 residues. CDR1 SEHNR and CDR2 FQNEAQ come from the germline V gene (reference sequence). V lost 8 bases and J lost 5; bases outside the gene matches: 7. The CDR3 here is CASRREGATGELFF. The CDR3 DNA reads TGTGCCAGCCGCCGGGAGGGAGCGACCGGGGAGCTGTTTTTT.

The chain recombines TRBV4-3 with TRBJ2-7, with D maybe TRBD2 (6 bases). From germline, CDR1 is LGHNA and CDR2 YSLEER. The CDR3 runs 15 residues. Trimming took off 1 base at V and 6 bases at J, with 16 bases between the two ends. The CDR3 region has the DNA TGCGCCAGCAGCCAAGTGACGACTAGTTGGGGCGAGCAGTACTTC. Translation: CASSQVTTSWGEQYF.

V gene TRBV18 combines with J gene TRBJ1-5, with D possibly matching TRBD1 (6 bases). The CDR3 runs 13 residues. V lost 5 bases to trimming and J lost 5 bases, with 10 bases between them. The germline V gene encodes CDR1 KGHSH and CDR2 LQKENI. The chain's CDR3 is CASSSTGDQPQHF. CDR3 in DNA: TGTGCCAGCTCATCGACAGGCGATCAGCCCCAGCATTTT. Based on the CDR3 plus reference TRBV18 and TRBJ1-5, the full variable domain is NAGVMQNPRHLVRRRGQEARLRCSPMKGHSHVYWYRQLPEEGLKFMVYLQKENIIDESGMPKERFSAEFPKEGPSILRIQQVVRGDSAAYFCASSSTGDQPQHFGDGTRLSIL.

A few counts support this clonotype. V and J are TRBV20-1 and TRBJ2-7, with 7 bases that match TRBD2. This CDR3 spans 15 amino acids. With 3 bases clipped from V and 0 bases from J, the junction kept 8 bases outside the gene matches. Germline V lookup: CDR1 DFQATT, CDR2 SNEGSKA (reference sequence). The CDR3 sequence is CSARNLAGFSYEQYF. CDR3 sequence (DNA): TGCAGTGCTAGGAATTTAGCGGGTTTCTCCTACGAGCAGTACTTC.

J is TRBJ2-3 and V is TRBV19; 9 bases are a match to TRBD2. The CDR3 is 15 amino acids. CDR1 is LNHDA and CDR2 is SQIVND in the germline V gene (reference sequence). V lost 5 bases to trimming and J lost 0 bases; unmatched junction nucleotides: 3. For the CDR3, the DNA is TGTGCCAGTAGTGCTAGCGGGACTAGCACAGATACGCAGTATTTT. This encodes CASSASGTSTDTQYF. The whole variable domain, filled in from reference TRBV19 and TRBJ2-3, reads DGGITQSPKYLFRKEGQNVTLSCEQNLNHDAMYWYRQDPGQGLRLIYYSQIVNDFQKGDIAEGYSVSREKKESFPLTVTSAQKNPTAFYLCASSASGTSTDTQYFGPGTRLTVL.

CDR3 nucleotides: TGTGCCAGCAGACCGAGAACTAGCGGGAGGATCTCTGGGGCCAACGTCCTGACTTTC. Its translation: CASRPRTSGRISGANVLTF. J is TRBJ2-6 and V is TRBV7-2; 12 bases map to TRBD2. Germline trimming cut 6 bases from V and 0 bases from J; bases unmatched to any gene: 9. This CDR3 contains 19 residues. Looked up from germline, CDR1 is SGHTA and CDR2 is FQGNSA.

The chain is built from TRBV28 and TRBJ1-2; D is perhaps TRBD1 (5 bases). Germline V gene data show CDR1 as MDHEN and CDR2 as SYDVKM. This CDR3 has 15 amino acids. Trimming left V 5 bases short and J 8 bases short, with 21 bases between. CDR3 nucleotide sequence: TGTGCCAGCAGTCCGGGGACTTCAGCCCGCTACGGCTACACCTTC. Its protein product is CASSPGTSARYGYTF.

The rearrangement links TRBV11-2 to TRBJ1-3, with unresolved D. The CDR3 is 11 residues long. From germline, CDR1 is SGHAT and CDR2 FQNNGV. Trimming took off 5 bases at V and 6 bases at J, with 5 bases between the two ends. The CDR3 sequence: CASSLKNTIYF. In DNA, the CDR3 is TGTGCCAGCAGCCTTAAAAACACCATATATTTT. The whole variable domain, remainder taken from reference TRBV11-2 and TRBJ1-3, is EAGVAQSPRYKIIEKRQSVAFWCNPISGHATLYWYQQILGQGPKLLIQFQNNGVVDDSQLPKDRFSAERLKGVDSTLKIQPAKLEDSAVYLCASSLKNTIYFGEGSWLTVV.

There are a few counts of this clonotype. The CDR3 DNA reads TGTGCCAGCAGCCAAGACAGGGTGGGCTACACCTTC. Amino acids: CASSQDRVGYTF. The rearrangement links TRBV7-9 to TRBJ1-2; TRBD1 matches at 7 bases. The junction had 5 bases not matched to a gene; V was cut back by 5 bases and J by 8 bases. CDR3 length equals 12 residues. CDR1 and CDR2 (germline): SEHNR, FQNEAQ (reference sequence).

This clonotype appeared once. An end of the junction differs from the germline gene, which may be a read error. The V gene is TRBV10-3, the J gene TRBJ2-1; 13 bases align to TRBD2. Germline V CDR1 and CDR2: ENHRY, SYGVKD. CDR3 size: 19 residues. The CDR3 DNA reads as TGTGCCAGCAGTTATCCTACCTTCCGGACTAGCGGGAGCCACAATGAGCAGTTCTTC. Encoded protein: CASSYPTFRTSGSHNEQFF.

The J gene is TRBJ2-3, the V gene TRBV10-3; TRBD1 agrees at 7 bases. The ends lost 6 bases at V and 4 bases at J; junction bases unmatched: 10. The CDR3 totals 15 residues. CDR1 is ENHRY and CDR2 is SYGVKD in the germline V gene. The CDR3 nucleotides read TGTGCCATCAGCGAGACGTCCACAGGGGCAGATACGCAGTATTTT. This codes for CAISETSTGADTQYF.

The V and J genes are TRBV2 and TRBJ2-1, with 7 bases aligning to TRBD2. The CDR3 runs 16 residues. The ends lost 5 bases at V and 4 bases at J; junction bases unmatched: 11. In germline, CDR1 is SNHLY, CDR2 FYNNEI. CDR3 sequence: CASSNVAGVVYNEQFF. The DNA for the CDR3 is TGTGCCAGCAGTAATGTGGCGGGAGTTGTTTACAATGAGCAGTTCTTC.

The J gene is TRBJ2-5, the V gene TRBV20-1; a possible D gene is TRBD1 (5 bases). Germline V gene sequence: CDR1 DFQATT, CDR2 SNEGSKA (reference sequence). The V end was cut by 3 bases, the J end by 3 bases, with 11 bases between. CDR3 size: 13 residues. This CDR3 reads CSARPPGKETQYF. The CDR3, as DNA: TGCAGTGCTAGGCCCCCAGGGAAAGAGACCCAGTACTTC.

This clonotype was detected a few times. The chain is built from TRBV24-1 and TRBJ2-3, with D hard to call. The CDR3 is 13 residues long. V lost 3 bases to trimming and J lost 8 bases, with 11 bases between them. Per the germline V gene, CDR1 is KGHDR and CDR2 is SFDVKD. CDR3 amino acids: CATSDPRLGTQYF. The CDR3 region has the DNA TGTGCCACCAGTGATCCTCGCTTAGGTACGCAGTATTTT.